This section outlines one TCR beta chain sequence together with its context. This record comes from a study of T-cell reconstitution after alpha-beta-depleted transplantation in children. Per the germline V gene, CDR1 is LNHNV and CDR2 is YYDKDF (reference sequence). CDR3 length: 16 residues. Trimming removed 6 bases from V and 5 bases from J; junction bases left unmatched: 9. Researchers prepared the TCRbeta library using unique molecular identifiers, the study reports. MiXCR, run by TCRdb on the PCR reads, gives a single entry per CDR3 protein. The table lists 200,000 to 250,000 distinct CDR3 sequences, 8% to 9.5% of them singletons.

J is TRBJ2-3 and V is TRBV15; 12 bases agree with TRBD2. The source is a human donor who donated a stem cell graft to a child with acute lymphoblastic leukemia. Sequenced here: PBMCs from the stem cell graft donor, sampled from the stem cell graft. The CDR3 nucleotides are TGTGCCACCAGGGCGGCTAGCGGGGGGGCAAGAGATACGCAGTATTTT. Translating it yields CATRAASGGARDTQYF.